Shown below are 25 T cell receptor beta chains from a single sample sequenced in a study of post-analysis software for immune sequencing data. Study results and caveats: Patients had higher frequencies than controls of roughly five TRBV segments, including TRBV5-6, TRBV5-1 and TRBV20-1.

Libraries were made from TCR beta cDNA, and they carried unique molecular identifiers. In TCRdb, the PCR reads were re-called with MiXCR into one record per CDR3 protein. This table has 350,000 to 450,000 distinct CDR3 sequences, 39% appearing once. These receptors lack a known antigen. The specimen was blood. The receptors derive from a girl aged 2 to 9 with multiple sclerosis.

The CDR3 spells CSVNELGLSTDTQYF. CDR3 sequence (DNA): TGCAGCGTAAACGAACTAGGCCTAAGCACAGATACGCAGTATTTT. The chain links TRBV29-1 to TRBJ2-3; D perhaps matches TRBD2 (5 bases). The germline gives CDR1 SQVTM, CDR2 ANQGSEA. Trimming pared 6 bases from V and 0 bases from J, leaving 16 bases between. CDR3 size: 15 residues.

DNA for the CDR3: TGTGCCAGCAGCTCATTTAGCGGCCTCTCCTACGAGCAGTACTTC. Amino acid sequence: CASSSFSGLSYEQYF. V gene TRBV6-2 or TRBV6-3 combines with J gene TRBJ2-7, with TRBD2 as a possible D gene (6 bases). CDR1 and CDR2 from the germline V gene are MNHEY and SVGEGT. The CDR3 contains 15 residues. V gave up 6 bases and J gave up 0 bases, with 15 bases separating them.

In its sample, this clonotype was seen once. The CDR3 DNA sequence: TGTGCCAGCAGCCAAGGTCTCAGCTCCTACGAGCAGTACTTC. Translating it yields CASSQGLSSYEQYF. The chain recombines TRBV3-1 with TRBJ2-7; D unclear. Trimming took 1 base from V and 0 from J, leaving 7 bases between them. Looked up from germline, CDR1 is LGHDT and CDR2 is YNNKEL (reference sequence). The CDR3 is made up of 14 amino acids.

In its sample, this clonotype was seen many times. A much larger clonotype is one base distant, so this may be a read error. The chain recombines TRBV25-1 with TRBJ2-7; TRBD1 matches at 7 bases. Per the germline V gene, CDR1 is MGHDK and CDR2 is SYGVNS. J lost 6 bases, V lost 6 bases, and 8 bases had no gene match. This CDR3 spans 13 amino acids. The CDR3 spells CASRSPGGSEQYF. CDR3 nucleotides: TGTGCCAGCAGGTCTCCAGGGGGAAGCGAGCAGTACTTC.

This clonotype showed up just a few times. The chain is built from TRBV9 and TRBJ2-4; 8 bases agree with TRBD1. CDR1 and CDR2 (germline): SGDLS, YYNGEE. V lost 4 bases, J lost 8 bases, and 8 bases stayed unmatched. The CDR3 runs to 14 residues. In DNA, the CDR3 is TGTGCCAGCAGCACTGGACAGGGAAGAGACATTCAGTACTTC. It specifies CASSTGQGRDIQYF.

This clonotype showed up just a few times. In nucleotides, the CDR3 is TGCAGCGTTGTCCGACTAGCGGGGGGTTACAATGAGCAGTTCTTC. Its protein is CSVVRLAGGYNEQFF. The chain carries TRBV29-1 and TRBJ2-1; 13 bases are shared with TRBD2. V shed 4 bases, J shed 4 bases, and the junction held 4 bases outside the gene matches. CDR3 length: 15 amino acids. In germline, CDR1 is SQVTM, CDR2 ANQGSEA.

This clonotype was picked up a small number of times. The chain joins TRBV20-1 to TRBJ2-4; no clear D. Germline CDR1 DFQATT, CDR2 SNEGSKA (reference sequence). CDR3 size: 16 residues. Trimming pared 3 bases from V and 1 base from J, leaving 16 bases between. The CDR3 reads CSARGLGFGAKNIQYF. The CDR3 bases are TGCAGTGCTAGGGGCCTCGGGTTCGGGGCCAAAAACATTCAGTACTTC.

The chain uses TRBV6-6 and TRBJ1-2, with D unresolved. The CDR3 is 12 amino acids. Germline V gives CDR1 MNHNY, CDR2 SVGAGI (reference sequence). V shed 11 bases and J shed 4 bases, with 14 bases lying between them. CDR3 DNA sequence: TGTGCCTTACAAGACACTACCTATGGCTACACCTTC. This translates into CALQDTTYGYTF.

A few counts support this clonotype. This CDR3 reads CASSAQGGYGYTF. The DNA of the CDR3 is TGCGCCAGCAGCGCCCAGGGTGGCTATGGCTACACCTTC. This chain uses TRBV4-1 with TRBJ1-2; a possible D gene is TRBD1 (5 bases). The V and J ends lost 5 bases and 4 bases respectively, with 11 bases between them. Looked up from germline, CDR1 is MGHRA and CDR2 is YSYEKL. The CDR3 runs 13 residues.

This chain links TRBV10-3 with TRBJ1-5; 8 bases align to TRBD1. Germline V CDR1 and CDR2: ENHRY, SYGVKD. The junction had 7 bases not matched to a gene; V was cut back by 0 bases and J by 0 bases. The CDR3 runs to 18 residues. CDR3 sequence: CAISESPDRVLSNQPQHF. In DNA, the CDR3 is TGTGCCATCAGTGAGTCGCCGGACAGGGTTCTTAGCAATCAGCCCCAGCATTTT.

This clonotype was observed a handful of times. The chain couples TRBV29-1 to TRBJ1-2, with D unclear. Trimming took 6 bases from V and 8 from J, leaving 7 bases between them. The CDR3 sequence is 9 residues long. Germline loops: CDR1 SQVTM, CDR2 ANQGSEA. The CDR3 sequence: CSVARGYTF. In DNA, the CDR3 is TGCAGCGTCGCTAGAGGCTACACCTTC.

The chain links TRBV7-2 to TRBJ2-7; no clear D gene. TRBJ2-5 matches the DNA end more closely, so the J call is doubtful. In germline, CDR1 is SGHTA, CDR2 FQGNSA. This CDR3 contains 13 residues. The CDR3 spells CASSLPSGETQYF. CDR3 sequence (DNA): TGTGCCAGCAGCTTACCTAGTGGGGAGACCCAGTACTTC.

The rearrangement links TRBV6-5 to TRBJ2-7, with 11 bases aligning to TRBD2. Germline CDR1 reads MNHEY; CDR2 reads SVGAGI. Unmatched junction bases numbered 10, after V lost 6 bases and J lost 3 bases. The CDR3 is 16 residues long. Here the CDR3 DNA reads TGTGCCAGCAGCCCCCTGGTGCTAGCGGGAGGCTACGAGCAGTACTTC. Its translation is CASSPLVLAGGYEQYF.

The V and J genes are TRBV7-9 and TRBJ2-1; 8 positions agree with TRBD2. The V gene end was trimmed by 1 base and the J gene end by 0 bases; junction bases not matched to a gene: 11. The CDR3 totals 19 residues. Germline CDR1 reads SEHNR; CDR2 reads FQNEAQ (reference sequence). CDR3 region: CASSLVGISGARSYNEQFF. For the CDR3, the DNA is TGTGCCAGCAGCTTAGTTGGGATTAGCGGGGCTCGCTCCTACAATGAGCAGTTCTTC.

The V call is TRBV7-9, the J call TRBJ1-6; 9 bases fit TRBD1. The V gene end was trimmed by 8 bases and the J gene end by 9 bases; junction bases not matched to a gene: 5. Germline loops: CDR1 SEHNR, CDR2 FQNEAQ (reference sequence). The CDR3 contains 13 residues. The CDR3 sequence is CASATGGISPLHF. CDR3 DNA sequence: TGTGCCAGCGCCACAGGGGGCATTTCACCCCTCCACTTT. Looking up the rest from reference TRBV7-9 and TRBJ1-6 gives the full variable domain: DTGVSQNPRHKITKRGQNVTFRCDPISEHNRLYWYRQTLGQGPEFLTYFQNEAQLEKSRLLSDRFSAERPKGSFSTLEIQRTEQGDSAMYLCASATGGISPLHFGNGTRLTVT.

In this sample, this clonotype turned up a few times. The CDR3 here is CASSPGQPYNEQFF. Here the CDR3 DNA reads TGTGCCAGCAGCCCGGGACAGCCCTACAATGAGCAGTTCTTC. This chain connects TRBV6-5 to TRBJ2-1, with TRBD1 matching over 7 bases. The V gene end was trimmed by 6 bases and the J gene end by 2 bases; junction bases not matched to a gene: 4. The CDR3 extends over 14 amino acids. Germline CDR1 is MNHEY and CDR2 is SVGAGI.

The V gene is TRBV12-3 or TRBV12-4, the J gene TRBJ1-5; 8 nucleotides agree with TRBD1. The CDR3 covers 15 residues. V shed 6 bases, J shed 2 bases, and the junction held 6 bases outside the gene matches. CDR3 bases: TGTGCCAGCAGCACCAGGGGGCTGGGCAATCAGCCCCAGCATTTT. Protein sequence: CASSTRGLGNQPQHF.

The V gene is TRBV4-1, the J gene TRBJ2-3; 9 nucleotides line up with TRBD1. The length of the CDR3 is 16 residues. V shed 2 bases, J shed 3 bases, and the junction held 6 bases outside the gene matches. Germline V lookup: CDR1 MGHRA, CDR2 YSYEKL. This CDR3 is CASSQRGQGTTDTQYF. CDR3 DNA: TGCGCCAGCAGCCAACGTGGACAGGGGACAACAGATACGCAGTATTTT.

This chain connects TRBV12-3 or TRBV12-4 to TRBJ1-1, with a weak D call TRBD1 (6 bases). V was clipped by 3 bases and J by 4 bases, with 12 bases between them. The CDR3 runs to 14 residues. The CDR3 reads CASSFQGSGTEAFF. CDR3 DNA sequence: TGTGCCAGCAGTTTCCAGGGGAGTGGCACTGAAGCTTTCTTT.

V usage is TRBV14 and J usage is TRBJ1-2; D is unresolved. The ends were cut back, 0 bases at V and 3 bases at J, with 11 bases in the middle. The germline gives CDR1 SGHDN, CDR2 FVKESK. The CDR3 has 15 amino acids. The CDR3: CASSQDPRRYYGYTF. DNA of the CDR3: TGTGCCAGCAGCCAAGATCCAAGACGGTACTATGGCTACACCTTC.

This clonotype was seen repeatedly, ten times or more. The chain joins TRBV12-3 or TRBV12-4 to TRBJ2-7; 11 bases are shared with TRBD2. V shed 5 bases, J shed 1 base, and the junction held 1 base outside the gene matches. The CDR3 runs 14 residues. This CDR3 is CASSRLAGSYEQYF. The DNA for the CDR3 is TGTGCCAGCAGTCGACTAGCGGGATCCTACGAGCAGTACTTC.

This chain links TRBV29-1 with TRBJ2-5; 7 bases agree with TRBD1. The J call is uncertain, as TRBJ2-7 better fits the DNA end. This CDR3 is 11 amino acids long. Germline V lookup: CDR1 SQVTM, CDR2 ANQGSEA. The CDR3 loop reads CSVEGTAEQYF. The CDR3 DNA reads TGCAGCGTTGAGGGGACAGCCGAGCAGTACTTC.

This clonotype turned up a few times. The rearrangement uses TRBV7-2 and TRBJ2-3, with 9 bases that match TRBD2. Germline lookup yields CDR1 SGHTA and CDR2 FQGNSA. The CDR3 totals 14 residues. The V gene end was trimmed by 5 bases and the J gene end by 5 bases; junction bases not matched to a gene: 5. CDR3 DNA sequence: TGTGCCAGCAGCATGGGACTAGCCCAAGATACGCAGTATTTT. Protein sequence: CASSMGLAQDTQYF.

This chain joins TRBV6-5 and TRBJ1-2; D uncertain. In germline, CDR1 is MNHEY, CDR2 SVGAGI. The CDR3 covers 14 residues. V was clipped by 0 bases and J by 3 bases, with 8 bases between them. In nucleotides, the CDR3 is TGTGCCAGCAGTTACTCGAGGGATTACTATGGCTACACCTTC. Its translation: CASSYSRDYYGYTF.

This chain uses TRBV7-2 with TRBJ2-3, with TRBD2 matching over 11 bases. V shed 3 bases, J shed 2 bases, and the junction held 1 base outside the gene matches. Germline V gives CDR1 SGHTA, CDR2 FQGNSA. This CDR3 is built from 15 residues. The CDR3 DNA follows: TGTGCCAGCAGCTTGACTAGCGGGGACACAGATACGCAGTATTTT. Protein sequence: CASSLTSGDTDTQYF.